This T cell receptor beta chain was observed in a study of cytomegalovirus exposure and HLA in healthy donors. The PCR used 60 Vbeta and 13 Jbeta primers. TCRdb's table, derived via immunoSEQ multiplex PCR, lists solely in-frame clones and lacks some. Its listing shows tens of thousands of clones. V lost 4 bases, J lost 1 base, and 11 bases stayed unmatched. Germline V lookup: CDR1 SGHVS, CDR2 FQNEAQ. The CDR3 extends over 18 amino acids. Input material: PBMCs. The rearrangement joins TRBV7-8 to TRBJ1-2; 11 bases are shared with TRBD1. The receptor comes from a man aged 25-45 years in good health and CMV-seropositive. The CDR3 sequence is CASSSPGTGGDINYGYTF. CDR3 sequence (DNA): TGTGCCAGCAGCTCCCCCGGGACAGGGGGGGATATTAACTATGGCTACACCTTC.